This T cell receptor (beta chain) was documented in a study of cytomegalovirus exposure and HLA in healthy donors. Findings of the study overall: In vitro confirmation showed three CMV-associated chains to be CMV antigen specific.

On this clone: No antigen is known for it.

The germline V gene encodes CDR1 GTSNPN and CDR2 SVGIG (reference sequence). With 4 bases clipped from V and 9 bases from J, the junction kept 10 bases outside the gene matches. The CDR3 is 15 amino acids. The PCR made use of 60 Vbeta and 13 Jbeta primers. Some clones are missing from TCRdb's copy, which holds only in-frame ones; the method was immunoSEQ multiplex PCR. The repertoire holds roughly 88,000 clones, with approximately 70% as singletons. This cohort consisted of healthy bone marrow donors. The TCR comes from a man aged 45-65 years in good health and CMV-seronegative. Input material: PBMCs. V usage is TRBV30 and J usage is TRBJ1-6, with TRBD1 matching 9 bases. The CDR3 loop reads CAWTPSGQGRSPLHF. As DNA, the CDR3 is TGTGCCTGGACTCCCTCGGGACAGGGACGTTCACCCCTCCACTTT.